This TCR beta chain was found in a study of blood T cells in healthy people across ages. Study details: Capturing about one barcoded beta molecule per two T cells was achieved by template switching.

PCR was performed a second time for roughly 7 to 12 cycles using a sample-barcoded 5' primer and a J-beta primer mix. TCRdb reprocessed the 5' RACE reads via MiXCR and lists one record per CDR3 protein. This repertoire shows 850,000 to 1,300,000 distinct CDR3 sequences, under 45% found once; its top ten account for 18%. This CDR3 has 14 amino acids. Germline V gene data show CDR1 as LGHDT and CDR2 as YNNKEL (reference sequence). V lost 0 bases, J lost 4 bases, and 9 bases lay in between. The sample comprised blood. The sequence was obtained from a woman in her fifties or sixties in good health. The rearrangement uses TRBV3-1 and TRBJ1-2; unclear D gene. In DNA, the CDR3 is TGTGCCAGCAGCCAAGATTTCACCCCCTATGGCTACACCTTC. This translates into CASSQDFTPYGYTF. The entire variable domain, with the rest obtained from reference TRBV3-1 and TRBJ1-2, is as follows: DTAVSQTPKYLVTQMGNDKSIKCEQNLGHDTMYWYKQDSKKFLKIMFSYNNKELIINETVPNRFSPKSPDKAHLNLHINSLELGDSAVYFCASSQDFTPYGYTFGSGTRLTVV.